This TCR beta chain is drawn from a study of blood T cell repertoires in COVID-19 (dated by TCRdb to the early 2020s). Regarding the complete study: Samples covering the acute and convalescent phases of COVID-19 were provided by collaborators in the United States, Italy and Spain. The material from the prospective study consisted of cDNA or gDNA derived from T cells, B-cell-depleted T cells, or PBMCs. Deeply sampled blood TCRbeta repertoires from subjects exposed to, actively infected with, or recovered from COVID-19 were included in the dataset. The repertoires were released in a freely available public database intended as a resource for research on the immune response to SARS-CoV-2. The samples were drawn from the first 160 participants of the ongoing ImmuneRACE study and from 1,254 subjects provided by 6 global collaborators. Nearly every sample came with metadata listing a de-identified subject ID, COVID-19 status, age in years and sex. HLA class I and class II types, where available, came from metadata supplied by the sample provider rather than from assay-based typing.

Including the terminal cysteine and phenylalanine, the CDR3 comprises 13 residues. Just CDR3 DNA is preserved here, 39 bases in frame from base 1. The germline V gene (reference sequence) yields DFQATT for CDR1 and SNEGSKA for CDR2. The V end loses 3 bases and the J end loses 5 bases, and a stretch of 10 bases separates them. As for this clone: Its cognate antigen has yet to be identified. Base-call qualities are not available, and no considerably larger clone is one nucleotide away.

The research as a whole found: The amount of clinical and demographic metadata varied by source and participant and was provided uncurated.

Each collaborating institution followed its own protocols to collect whole blood in K2EDTA tubes. For TCRbeta analysis, collaborator samples were shipped as frozen whole blood, as isolated PBMCs, or as DNA extracted from either sample type. TCRbeta CDR3 regions were amplified from genomic DNA by means of the immunoSEQ Assay, a bias-controlled multiplex PCR. The study's processing was this. The number of nucleated cells in each sample was estimated by amplification of reference gene primers within the assay. To quantify the absolute abundance of each unique TCRbeta CDR3 rearrangement, sequence reads were collapsed and filtered. For each sample, productive Simpson clonality was calculated as the square root of Simpson's diversity index over productive rearrangements. Imported from immuneACCESS, the table was reduced by TCRdb to in-frame sequences with V and J called. These copies leave out some clones; in studies compared against another copy, an unresolved V gene accounts for under half, and the cause of the remainder is not known. That table supplies the V and J calls and clone size; D and trimming were determined from the DNA. For this sample the table gives roughly 120,000 clones, of which over 85% were detected only once. The ten top clones hold under 4.5% of the sample.

The sequenced sample was peripheral blood. The chain employs TRBV20-1 and TRBJ1-4; the best D guess is TRBD1, with 5 bases matching. The source of this sequence is a man aged 45 to 65 with active COVID-19. The DNA sequence is TGCAGTGCTAGTGGGAGGGGCAATGAAAAACTGTTTTTT. Its protein reads: CSASGRGNEKLFF.